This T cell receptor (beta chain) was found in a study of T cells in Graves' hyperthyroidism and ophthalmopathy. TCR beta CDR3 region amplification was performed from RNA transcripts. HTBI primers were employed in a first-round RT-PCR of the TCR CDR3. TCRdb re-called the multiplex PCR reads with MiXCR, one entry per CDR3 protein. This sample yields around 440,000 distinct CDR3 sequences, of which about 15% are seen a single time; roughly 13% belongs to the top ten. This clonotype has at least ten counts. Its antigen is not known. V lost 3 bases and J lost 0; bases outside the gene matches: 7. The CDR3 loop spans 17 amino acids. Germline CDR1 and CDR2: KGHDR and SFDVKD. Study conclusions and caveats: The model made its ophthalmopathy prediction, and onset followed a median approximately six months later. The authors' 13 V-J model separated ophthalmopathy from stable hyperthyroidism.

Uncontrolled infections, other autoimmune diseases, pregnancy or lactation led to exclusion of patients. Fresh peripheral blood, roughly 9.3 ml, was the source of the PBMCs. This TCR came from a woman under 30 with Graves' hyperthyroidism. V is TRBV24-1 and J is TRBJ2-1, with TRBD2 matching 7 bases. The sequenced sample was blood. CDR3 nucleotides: TGTGCCACCAGTGATCCAGGACTAGGAGGCTCCTACAATGAGCAGTTCTTC. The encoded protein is CATSDPGLGGSYNEQFF.